The clone carrying this T cell receptor beta chain showed up many times. The data stem from a study of T-cell reconstitution after alpha-beta-depleted transplantation in children. Unique molecular identifiers were used to barcode this TCRbeta library. Via MiXCR, TCRdb re-called the PCR reads, giving one row per CDR3 protein. There are around 680,000 distinct CDR3 sequences in the sample; 16% occur only once, and 1.1% lies in the top ten. The germline gives CDR1 DFQATT, CDR2 SNEGSKA (reference sequence). Trimming removed 3 bases from V and 4 bases from J; junction bases left unmatched: 7. CDR3 length: 14 amino acids.

The sample in question was PBMCs from the stem cell graft donor, obtained from the stem cell graft. This TCR derives from a human donor who donated a stem cell graft to a child with acute myeloid leukemia. The chain is built from TRBV20-1 and TRBJ2-3, with 7 bases that match TRBD2. The CDR3 is CSASGGGSSDTQYF. In nucleotides, the CDR3 is TGCAGTGCTAGTGGGGGGGGGAGCTCAGATACGCAGTATTTT.